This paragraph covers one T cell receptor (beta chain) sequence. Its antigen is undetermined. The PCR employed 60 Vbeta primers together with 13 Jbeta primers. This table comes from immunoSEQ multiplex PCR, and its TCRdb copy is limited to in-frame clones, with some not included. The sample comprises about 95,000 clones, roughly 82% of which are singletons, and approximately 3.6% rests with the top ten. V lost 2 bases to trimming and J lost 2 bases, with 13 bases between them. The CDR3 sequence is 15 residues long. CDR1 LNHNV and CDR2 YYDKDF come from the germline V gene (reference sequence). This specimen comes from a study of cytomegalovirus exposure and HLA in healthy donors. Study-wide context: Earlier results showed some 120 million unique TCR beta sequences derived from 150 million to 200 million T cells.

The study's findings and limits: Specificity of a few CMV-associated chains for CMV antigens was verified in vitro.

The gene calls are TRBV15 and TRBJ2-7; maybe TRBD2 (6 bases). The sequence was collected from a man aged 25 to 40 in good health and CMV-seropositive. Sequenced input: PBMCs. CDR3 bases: TGTGCCACCAGCAGACTACGGGAGACCACCTACGAGCAGTACTTC. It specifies CATSRLRETTYEQYF.